This passage covers 7 T cell receptor beta chains from one sample sequenced in a study of CXCR3-negative and CXCR3-positive naive CD8 T cells. The authors made the TRB cDNA libraries by 5' RACE using UMI labels. One entry per CDR3 protein, without DNA, is what TCRdb gives after re-calling the 5' RACE reads. The sample is made up of roughly 89,000 distinct CDR3 sequences, and the top ten hold 0.9% to 1.2% of it. The specimen sequenced was naive CXCR3- CD8+ T cells from blood. Specified subset: CD45RO-CCR7+CD27+CD95- naive CD8+ T cells lacking CXCR3 (TNR3-). The receptors were gathered from a human donor in good health. Some clones in this sample may be carry-over from other donors' samples.

The gene calls are TRBV20-1 and TRBJ1-6; without DNA, the TCRdb call of TRBD1 cannot be checked. CDR1 is DFQATT and CDR2 is SNEGSKA in the germline V gene (reference sequence). CDR3 size: 15 residues. The chain's CDR3 is CSAHGTDLYNSPLHF.

This rearrangement joins TRBV29-1 to TRBJ2-4; TCRdb outputs TRBD1, but without DNA this stays unchecked. The CDR3 is made up of 17 amino acids. The V gene's germline CDR1 is SQVTM and CDR2 ANQGSEA. CDR3 residues: CSVEESAAPRVKNIQYF.

This chain connects TRBV29-1 to TRBJ2-7; TCRdb's D gene call, TRBD1, goes unchecked for lack of DNA. This CDR3 has 12 residues. Germline CDR1 reads SQVTM; CDR2 reads ANQGSEA. The CDR3 sequence: CSVRRQGYEQYF.

This chain joins TRBV6-5 and TRBJ2-7. CDR1 and CDR2 from the germline V gene are MNHEY and SVGAGI. CDR3 length: 12 residues. CDR3 residues: CASTDSTYEQYF.

V gene TRBV7-9 combines with J gene TRBJ1-6; no DNA is available, so the TRBD1 call from TCRdb remains unchecked. The CDR3 runs to 19 residues. From germline, CDR1 is SEHNR and CDR2 FQNEAQ (reference sequence). This CDR3 reads CASSVQEEGALGVNSPLHF.

The chain combines TRBV28 with TRBJ2-5; TCRdb's D call of TRBD2 is untestable without DNA. CDR1 and CDR2 (germline): MDHEN, SYDVKM. The CDR3 extends over 13 amino acids. CDR3 loop: CASTLRGQETQYF.

The chain carries TRBV12-5 and TRBJ2-7; no DNA is available, so the TRBD2 call from TCRdb remains unchecked. The CDR3 is 14 residues long. The germline gives CDR1 LGHNT, CDR2 FRNRAP. CDR3 loop: CASGYGGFGDEQYF.